The 15 T cell receptor beta chains below all came from one sample that was sequenced in a study of shared clonotypes between healthy human individuals. This table comes from immunoSEQ multiplex PCR, and its TCRdb copy is limited to in-frame clones, with some not included. The sample carries about 560,000 clones, roughly 72% recorded once. The sample was PBMCs. The receptor set was obtained from a middle-aged woman in good health. Some clones in this sample may be carry-over from other donors' samples.

Notes on this clone: Its ends do not fully match the called genes, so a read error is possible. The rearrangement uses TRBV7-7 and TRBJ2-3, with D possibly being TRBD2 (6 bases). This CDR3 contains 13 residues. The germline V gene has CDR1 SSHAT and CDR2 FNYEAQ (reference sequence). Here the CDR3 reads CASSQARGGTQYF. The CDR3 nucleotides read TGTGCTAGCAGCCAGGCCCGGGGAGGTACGCAGTATTTT.

The chain recombines TRBV30 with TRBJ1-2; tentatively, D is TRBD1 (5 bases). The CDR3 is 13 amino acids. Germline V lookup: CDR1 GTSNPN, CDR2 SVGIG (reference sequence). V dropped 2 bases and J dropped 9 bases, with 16 bases sitting between them. CDR3 in DNA: TGTGCCTGGAGTTTCGGAGCAGGGAGTAGCTACACCTTC. It specifies CAWSFGAGSSYTF.

This chain links TRBV18 with TRBJ1-2; 9 bases line up with TRBD1. Germline loops: CDR1 KGHSH, CDR2 LQKENI. This CDR3 spans 15 amino acids. V gave up 4 bases and J gave up 2 bases; unmatched junction bases: 5. DNA for the CDR3: TGTGCCAGCTCACAAGGACAGGGGACGAACTATGGCTACACCTTC. Translated: CASSQGQGTNYGYTF.

This chain links TRBV19 with TRBJ2-1; 10 nucleotides line up with TRBD2. This CDR3 comprises 14 residues. The J segment lost 7 bases and the V segment lost 5 bases, leaving 5 bases of the junction unmatched. Germline V gene data show CDR1 as LNHDA and CDR2 as SQIVND (reference sequence). The CDR3 DNA sequence: TGTGCCAGTAGTCAACTAGCGGGAAAAAATGAGCAGTTCTTC. Protein sequence: CASSQLAGKNEQFF.

The chain recombines TRBV30 with TRBJ1-5, with D possibly matching TRBD1 (5 bases). This CDR3 contains 16 residues. Germline V CDR1 and CDR2: GTSNPN, SVGIG (reference sequence). V dropped 0 bases and J dropped 2 bases, with 14 bases sitting between them. DNA for the CDR3: TGTGCCTGGAGTGTTCCAGGGCAGGGAGGCAATCAGCCCCAGCATTTT. Translated, it gives CAWSVPGQGGNQPQHF.

The chain employs TRBV28 and TRBJ1-5; the match to TRBD1 covers 9 bases. The CDR3 sequence is 14 residues long. V dropped 3 bases and J dropped 6; count of bases not matched to a gene: 3. Germline CDR1 is MDHEN and CDR2 is SYDVKM. In nucleotides, the CDR3 is TGTGCCAGCAGTTTCACAGGGGGCATTCAGCCCCAGCATTTT. As protein: CASSFTGGIQPQHF.

CDR3 coding DNA: TGTGCCAGCAGTTCCGCGGGACTAGTCCTGTATACGCAGTATTTT. It encodes CASSSAGLVLYTQYF. The chain combines TRBV28 with TRBJ2-3; 8 bases are a match to TRBD2. This CDR3 contains 15 residues. Germline loops: CDR1 MDHEN, CDR2 SYDVKM. V was clipped by 4 bases and J by 7 bases; unmatched bases: 10.

The V call is TRBV6-5, the J call TRBJ2-3, with 7 bases fitting TRBD2. The CDR3 consists of 15 residues. Germline CDR1 reads MNHEY; CDR2 reads SVGAGI. V trimming: 6 bases; J trimming: 1 base; junction bases outside the gene matches: 7. The CDR3 coding sequence is TGTGCCAGCAGCCCTCCGGGGGGAGGCACAGATACGCAGTATTTT. Its translation is CASSPPGGGTDTQYF.

The V gene is TRBV19, the J gene TRBJ2-1; D is perhaps TRBD2 (6 bases). This CDR3 has 15 residues. Germline CDR1 and CDR2: LNHDA and SQIVND (reference sequence). V lost 5 bases to trimming and J lost 4 bases, with 15 bases between them. As DNA, the CDR3 is TGTGCCAGTAGTTTAGGGATAGCGGCTTACAATGAGCAGTTCTTC. Residues: CASSLGIAAYNEQFF.

This rearrangement joins TRBV4-3 to TRBJ2-2, with a tentative D call TRBD2 (5 bases). The V gene lost 6 bases and the J gene lost 9 bases, with 8 bases spanning the gap. CDR1 and CDR2 (germline): LGHNA, YSLEER. This CDR3 region has 11 residues. The CDR3 protein is CASRAARELFF. CDR3 DNA: TGCGCCAGCAGAGCGGCGAGGGAGCTGTTTTTT.

This clone was recorded only once. The gene calls are TRBV2 and TRBJ2-7; 7 nucleotides match TRBD1. Germline loops: CDR1 SNHLY, CDR2 FYNNEI. The CDR3 runs 11 residues. V shed 10 bases, J shed 6 bases, and the junction held 6 bases outside the gene matches. The CDR3 DNA is TGTGCCAATGGGACAGTAGGCGAGCAGTACTTC. This sequence encodes CANGTVGEQYF.

The chain couples TRBV7-3 to TRBJ1-1; 7 bases fit TRBD1. V trimming: 5 bases; J trimming: 4 bases; junction bases outside the gene matches: 10. The CDR3 loop spans 15 amino acids. Germline lookup yields CDR1 SGHTA and CDR2 FQGTGA. The chain's CDR3 is CASSPVTGVATEAFF. The CDR3 nucleotides are TGTGCCAGCAGCCCCGTCACAGGGGTCGCCACTGAAGCTTTCTTT.

A word on this clone: Other DNA variants within this sample encode the same CDR3. The chain carries TRBV29-1 and TRBJ2-1; D remains unclear. Trimming removed 4 bases at V and 3 bases at J, with 7 bases between. CDR3 length equals 12 residues. Germline CDR1 SQVTM, CDR2 ANQGSEA. In DNA, the CDR3 is TGCAGCGTTGTAAGGGACTACAATGAGCAGTTCTTC. As protein: CSVVRDYNEQFF.

V gene TRBV7-9 combines with J gene TRBJ1-5, with D unclear. The CDR3 runs 15 residues. V was shortened by 6 bases and J by 7 bases, with 19 bases between the two germline ends. The germline V gene has CDR1 SEHNR and CDR2 FQNEAQ (reference sequence). DNA of the CDR3: TGTGCCAGCAGTGGGGTGGACGAAACGGGGCAGCCCCAGCATTTT. As protein: CASSGVDETGQPQHF.

The chain combines TRBV7-2 with TRBJ2-2; D not certain. V lost 5 bases and J 4 bases, leaving 8 bases between the germline ends. The V gene's germline CDR1 is SGHTA and CDR2 FQGNSA. The CDR3 has 13 amino acids. CDR3 sequence reads: CASSPSRTGELFF. DNA for the CDR3: TGTGCCAGCAGCCCCAGTCGCACCGGGGAGCTGTTTTTT.